The T cell receptor (beta chain) under discussion was sequenced for a study of cytomegalovirus exposure and HLA in healthy donors. Study background: There were around 100 million unique TCR beta sequences, drawn from roughly 200 million T cells, in an earlier analysis.

With respect to this clone: The antigen is unknown.

Study-wide findings and caveats: The productive fraction for most TCR beta V segments was about 90% or about 30% in an earlier analysis. The presence/absence work took it that sequencing depth was about the same across donors. A later analysis reported that several of the most significant clusters appeared to be linked to common viral pathogens, among them Epstein-Barr virus.

Use of 60 Vbeta and 13 Jbeta primers characterized the PCR. Profiling relied on immunoSEQ multiplex PCR, and the TCRdb table lists in-frame clones only, not all of them. The sample consists of under 200,000 clones, over 75% of them appearing once. Germline assignment: CDR1 SGHTA and CDR2 FQGNSA. CDR3 length: 14 residues. After removal of 5 bases from V and 4 bases from J, the junction contained 6 bases not matched to a gene. The specimen was PBMCs. The chain is built from TRBV7-2 and TRBJ2-7; 9 bases map to TRBD1. The sequence was collected from a woman under 40 in good health and CMV-seronegative. CDR3 region: CASSPGQGWYEQYF. Here the CDR3 DNA reads TGTGCCAGCAGCCCCGGACAGGGGTGGTACGAGCAGTACTTC.